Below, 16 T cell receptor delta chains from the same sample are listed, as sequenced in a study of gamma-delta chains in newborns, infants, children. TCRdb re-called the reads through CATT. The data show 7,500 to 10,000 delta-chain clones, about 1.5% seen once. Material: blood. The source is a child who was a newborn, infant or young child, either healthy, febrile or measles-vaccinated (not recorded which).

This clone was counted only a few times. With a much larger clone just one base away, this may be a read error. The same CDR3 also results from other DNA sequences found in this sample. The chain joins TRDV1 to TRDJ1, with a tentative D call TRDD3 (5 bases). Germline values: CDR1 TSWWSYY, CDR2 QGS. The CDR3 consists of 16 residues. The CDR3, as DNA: TGCGCTCTTGGGGAACTAGTGACCAAGTATCCCGATAAACTCATCTTT. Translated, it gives CALGELVTKYPDKLIF.

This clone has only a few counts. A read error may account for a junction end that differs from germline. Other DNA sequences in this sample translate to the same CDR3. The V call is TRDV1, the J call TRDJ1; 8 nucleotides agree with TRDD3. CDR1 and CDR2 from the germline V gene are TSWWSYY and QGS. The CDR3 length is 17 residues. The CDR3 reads CALGGMGDRLKSDKLIF. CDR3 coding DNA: TGTGCCCTTGGGGGCATGGGGGATCGGTTAAAGTCCGATAAACTCATCTTT.

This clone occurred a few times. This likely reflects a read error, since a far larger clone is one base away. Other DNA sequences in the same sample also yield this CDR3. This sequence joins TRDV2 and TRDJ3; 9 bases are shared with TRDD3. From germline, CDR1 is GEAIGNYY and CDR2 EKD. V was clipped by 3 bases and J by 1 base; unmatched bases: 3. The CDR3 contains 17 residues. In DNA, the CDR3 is TGTGCCTGTGACGCTACTGGGGGATCCTGGGACACCCGACAGATGTTTTTC. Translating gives CACDATGGSWDTRQMFF.

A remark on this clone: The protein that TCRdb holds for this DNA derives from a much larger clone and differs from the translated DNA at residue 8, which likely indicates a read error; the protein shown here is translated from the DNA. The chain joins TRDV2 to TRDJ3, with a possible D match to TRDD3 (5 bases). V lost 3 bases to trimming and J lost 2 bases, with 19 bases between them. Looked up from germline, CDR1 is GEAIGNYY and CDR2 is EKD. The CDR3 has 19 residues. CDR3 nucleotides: TGTGCCTGTGACGGGGTACTGGAGGATAAGGCCTGGGACACCCGACAGATGTTTTTC. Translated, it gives CACDGVLEDKAWDTRQMFF.

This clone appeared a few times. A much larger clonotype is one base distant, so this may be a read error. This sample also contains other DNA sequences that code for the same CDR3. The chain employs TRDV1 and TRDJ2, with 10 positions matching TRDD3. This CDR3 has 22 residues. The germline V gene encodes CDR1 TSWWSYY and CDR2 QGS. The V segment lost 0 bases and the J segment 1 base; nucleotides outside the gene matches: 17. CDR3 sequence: CALGELALPGGYGLILTAQLFF. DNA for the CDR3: TGTGCTCTTGGGGAACTAGCCCTACCCGGGGGATACGGGTTGATTTTGACAGCACAACTCTTCTTT.

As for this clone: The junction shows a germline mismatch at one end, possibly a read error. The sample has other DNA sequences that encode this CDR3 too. Written as DNA, the CDR3 is TGTGCCCTTGGGGAGAGGTCCTACCTTACTGGGGGCCACGATAAACTCATCTTT. Translation gives CALGERSYLTGGHDKLIF. J is TRDJ1 and V is TRDV1, with TRDD3 matching 8 bases. CDR1 TSWWSYY and CDR2 QGS come from the germline V gene. The CDR3 is made up of 18 amino acids.

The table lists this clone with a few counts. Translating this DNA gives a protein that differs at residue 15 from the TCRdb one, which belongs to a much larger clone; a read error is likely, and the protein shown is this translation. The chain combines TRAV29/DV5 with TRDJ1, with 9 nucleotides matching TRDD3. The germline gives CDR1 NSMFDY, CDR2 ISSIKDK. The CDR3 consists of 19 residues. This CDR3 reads CAASRSLVDWGTYTYKLIF. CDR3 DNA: TGTGCAGCAAGTAGGTCCTTGGTAGACTGGGGGACGTACACCTATAAACTCATCTTT.

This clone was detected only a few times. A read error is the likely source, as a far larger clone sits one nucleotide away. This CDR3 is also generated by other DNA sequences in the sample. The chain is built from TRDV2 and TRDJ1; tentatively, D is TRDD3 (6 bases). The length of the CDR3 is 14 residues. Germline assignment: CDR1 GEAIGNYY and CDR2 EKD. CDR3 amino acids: CACDGLGHTDKLIF. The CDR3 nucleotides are TGTGCCTGTGACGGACTGGGCCACACTGATAAACTCATCTTT.

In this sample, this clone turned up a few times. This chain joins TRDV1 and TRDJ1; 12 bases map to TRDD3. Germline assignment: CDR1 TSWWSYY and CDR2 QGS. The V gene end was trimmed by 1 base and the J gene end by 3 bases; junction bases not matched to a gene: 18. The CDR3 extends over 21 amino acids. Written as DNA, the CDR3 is TGTGCTCTTGGGGAACACTTCCTGGGGGATACGCGGACCCCTGCCTCCGATAAACTCATCTTT. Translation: CALGEHFLGDTRTPASDKLIF.

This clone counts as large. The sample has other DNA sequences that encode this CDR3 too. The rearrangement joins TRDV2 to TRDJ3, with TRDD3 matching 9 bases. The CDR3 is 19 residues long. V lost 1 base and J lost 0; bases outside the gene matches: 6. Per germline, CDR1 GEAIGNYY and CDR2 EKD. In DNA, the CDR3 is TGTGCCTGTGACACGTGGGGATACGACAGCTCCTGGGACACCCGACAGATGTTTTTC. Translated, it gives CACDTWGYDSSWDTRQMFF.

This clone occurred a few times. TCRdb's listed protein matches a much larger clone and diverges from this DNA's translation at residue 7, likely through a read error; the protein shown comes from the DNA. Here the CDR3 reads CACDTVVGSSWDTRQMFF. CDR3 nucleotide sequence: TGTGCCTGTGACACCGTTGTGGGAAGCTCCTGGGACACCCGACAGATGTTTTTC. V is TRDV2 and J is TRDJ3; D is uncertain. This CDR3 contains 18 residues. Germline V CDR1 and CDR2: GEAIGNYY, EKD. V was pared by 0 bases and J by 0 bases, with 11 bases between.

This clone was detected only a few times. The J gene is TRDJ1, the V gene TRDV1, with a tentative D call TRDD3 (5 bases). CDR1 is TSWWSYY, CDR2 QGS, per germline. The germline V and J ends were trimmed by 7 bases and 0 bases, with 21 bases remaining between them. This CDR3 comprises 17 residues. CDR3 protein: CALENLSLGGYTDKLIF. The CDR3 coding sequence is TGTGCTCTTGAAAACTTATCGCTGGGAGGGTACACCGATAAACTCATCTTT.

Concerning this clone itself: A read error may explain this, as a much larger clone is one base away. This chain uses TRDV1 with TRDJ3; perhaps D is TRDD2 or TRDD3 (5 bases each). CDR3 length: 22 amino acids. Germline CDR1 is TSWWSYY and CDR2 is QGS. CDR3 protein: CARGEPSPIPLSTEWDTRQMFF. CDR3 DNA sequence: TGTGCTCGTGGGGAGCCTTCACCTATTCCCCTTAGTACGGAATGGGACACCCGACAGATGTTTTTC.

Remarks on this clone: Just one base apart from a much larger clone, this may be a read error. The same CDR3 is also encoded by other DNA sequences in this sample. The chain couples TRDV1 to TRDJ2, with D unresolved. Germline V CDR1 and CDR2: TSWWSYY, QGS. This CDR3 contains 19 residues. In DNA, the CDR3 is TGTGCTCTTGGGGAAGCGCCTCAGGCACGGGAGGGACTGACAGCGCAACTCTTCTTT. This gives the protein CALGEAPQAREGLTAQLFF.

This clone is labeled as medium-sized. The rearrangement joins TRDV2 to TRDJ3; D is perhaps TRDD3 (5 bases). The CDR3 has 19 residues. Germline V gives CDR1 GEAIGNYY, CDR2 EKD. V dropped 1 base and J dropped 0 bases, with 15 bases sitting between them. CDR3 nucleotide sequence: TGTGCCTGTGACACTCGCCAGGGATTTTACTCCTGGGACACCCGACAGATGTTTTTC. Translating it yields CACDTRQGFYSWDTRQMFF.

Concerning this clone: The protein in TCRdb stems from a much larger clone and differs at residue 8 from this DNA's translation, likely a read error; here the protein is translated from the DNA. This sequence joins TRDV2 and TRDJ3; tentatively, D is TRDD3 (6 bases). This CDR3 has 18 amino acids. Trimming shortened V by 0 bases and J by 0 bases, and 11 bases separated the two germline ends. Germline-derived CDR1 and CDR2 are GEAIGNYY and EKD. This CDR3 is CACDTWGLSSWDTRQMFF. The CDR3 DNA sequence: TGTGCCTGTGACACCTGGGGGCTGAGCTCCTGGGACACCCGACAGATGTTTTTC.